This TCR beta chain stems from a study of CD8 T cells in Susac syndrome. CD8+ and CD4+ T cells circulating in blood were sequenced for TCR beta. Negative isolation was used for CD8+ and CD4+ T cells, and FACS enrichment was applied to TEMRA cells. This CDR3 comprises 14 residues. CDR1 is ENHRY and CDR2 is SYGVKD in the germline V gene. J lost 10 bases, V lost 10 bases, and 16 bases had no gene match. Random hexamers were used to reverse transcribe the RNA input (roughly 0.5 to 1 ug). Across 54 Vbeta and 13 Jbeta, immunoSEQ multiplex PCR amplified TCR beta CDR3. TCRdb re-called the immunoSEQ multiplex PCR reads with MiXCR, one entry per CDR3 protein. The sample includes a few hundred thousand distinct CDR3 sequences, 93% of them seen just once.

The sample consisted of CD4+ T cells from PBMCs. The chain employs TRBV10-3 and TRBJ2-3; 8 bases fit TRBD2. This TCR derives from a human donor with multiple sclerosis. CDR3: CATAPGLVFDAQYF. DNA of the CDR3: TGTGCCACCGCTCCGGGACTAGTGTTTGATGCGCAGTATTTT.